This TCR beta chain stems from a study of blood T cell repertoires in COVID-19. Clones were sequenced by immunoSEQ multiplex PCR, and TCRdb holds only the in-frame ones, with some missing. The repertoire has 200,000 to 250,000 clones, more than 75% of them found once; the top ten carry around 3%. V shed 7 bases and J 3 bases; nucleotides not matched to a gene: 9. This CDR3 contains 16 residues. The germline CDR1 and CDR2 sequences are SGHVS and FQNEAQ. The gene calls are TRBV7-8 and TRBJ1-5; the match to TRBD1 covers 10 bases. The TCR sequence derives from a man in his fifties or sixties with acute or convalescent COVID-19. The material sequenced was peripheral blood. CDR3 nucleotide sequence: TGTGCCAGCACCAAAAGGGGGACAGGGGACAATCAGCCCCAGCATTTT. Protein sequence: CASTKRGTGDNQPQHF.